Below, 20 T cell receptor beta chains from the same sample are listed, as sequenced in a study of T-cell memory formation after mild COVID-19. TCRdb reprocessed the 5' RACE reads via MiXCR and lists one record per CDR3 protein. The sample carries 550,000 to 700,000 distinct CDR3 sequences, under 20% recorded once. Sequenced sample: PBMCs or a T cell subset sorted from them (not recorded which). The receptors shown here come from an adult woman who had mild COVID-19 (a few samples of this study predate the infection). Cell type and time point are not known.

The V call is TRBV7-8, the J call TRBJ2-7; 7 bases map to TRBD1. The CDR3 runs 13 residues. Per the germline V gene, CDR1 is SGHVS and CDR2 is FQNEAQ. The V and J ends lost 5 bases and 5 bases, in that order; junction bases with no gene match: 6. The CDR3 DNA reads TGTGCCAGCAGCCTCACAGGGGACCACGAGCAGTACTTC. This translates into CASSLTGDHEQYF. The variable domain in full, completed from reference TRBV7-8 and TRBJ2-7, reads GAGVSQSPRYKVAKRGQDVALRCDPISGHVSLFWYQQALGQGPEFLTYFQNEAQLDKSGLPSDRFFAERPEGSVSTLKIQRTQQEDSAVYLCASSLTGDHEQYFGPGTRLTVT.

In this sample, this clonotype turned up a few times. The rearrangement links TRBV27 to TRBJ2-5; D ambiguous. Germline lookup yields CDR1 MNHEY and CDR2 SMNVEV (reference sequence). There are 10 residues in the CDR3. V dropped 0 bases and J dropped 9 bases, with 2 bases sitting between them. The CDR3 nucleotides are TGTGCCAGCAGTTTATCTCCCCAGTACTTC. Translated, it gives CASSLSPQYF.

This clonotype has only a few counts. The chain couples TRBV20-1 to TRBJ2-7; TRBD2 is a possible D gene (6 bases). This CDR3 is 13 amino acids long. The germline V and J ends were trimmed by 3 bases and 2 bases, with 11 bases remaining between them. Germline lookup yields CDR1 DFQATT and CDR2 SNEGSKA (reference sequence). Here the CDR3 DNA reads TGCAGTGCTAGGGGACGGGGGACCTACGAGCAGTACTTC. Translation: CSARGRGTYEQYF.

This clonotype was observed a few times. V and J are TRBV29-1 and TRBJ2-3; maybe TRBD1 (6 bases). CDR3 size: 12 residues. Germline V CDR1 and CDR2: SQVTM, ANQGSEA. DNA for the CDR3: TGCAGTTACACTGGGGGCGCAGATACGCAGTATTTT. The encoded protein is CSYTGGADTQYF.

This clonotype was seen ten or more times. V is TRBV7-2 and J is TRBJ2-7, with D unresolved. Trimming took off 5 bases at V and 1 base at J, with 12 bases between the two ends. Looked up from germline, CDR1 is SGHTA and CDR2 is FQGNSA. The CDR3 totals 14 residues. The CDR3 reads CASSQQTHSYEQYF. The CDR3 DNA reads TGTGCCAGCAGCCAACAGACCCATTCCTACGAGCAGTACTTC.

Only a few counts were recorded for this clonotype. The DNA of the CDR3 is TGTGCCAGCAGCTCCGTAGAAGGGGTGGGTAACGAGCAGTACTTC. As protein: CASSSVEGVGNEQYF. The chain is built from TRBV3-1 and TRBJ2-7; tentatively, D is TRBD1 (5 bases). Germline V CDR1 and CDR2: LGHDT, YNNKEL (reference sequence). The CDR3 is 15 amino acids. V lost 5 bases and J lost 5, with 19 bases in between.

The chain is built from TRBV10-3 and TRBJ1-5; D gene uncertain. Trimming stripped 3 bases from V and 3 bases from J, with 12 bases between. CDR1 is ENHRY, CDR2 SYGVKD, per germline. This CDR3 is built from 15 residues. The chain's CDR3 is CAISDQSRSNQPQHF. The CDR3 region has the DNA TGTGCCATCAGTGATCAGAGCCGATCCAATCAGCCCCAGCATTTT.

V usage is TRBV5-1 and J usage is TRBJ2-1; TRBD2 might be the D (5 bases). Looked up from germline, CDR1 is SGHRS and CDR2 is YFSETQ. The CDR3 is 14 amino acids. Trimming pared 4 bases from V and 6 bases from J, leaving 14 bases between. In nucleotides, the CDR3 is TGCGCCAGCAGCCCGCGGACTCCGCCCAATGAGCAGTTCTTC. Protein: CASSPRTPPNEQFF.

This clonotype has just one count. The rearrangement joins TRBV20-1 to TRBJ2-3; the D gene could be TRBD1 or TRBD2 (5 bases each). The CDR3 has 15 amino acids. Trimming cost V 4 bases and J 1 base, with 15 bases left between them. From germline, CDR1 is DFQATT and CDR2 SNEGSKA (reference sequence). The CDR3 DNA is TGCAGTGCTACCGGGGCCCACTGGGGCACAGATACGCAGTATTTT. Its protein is CSATGAHWGTDTQYF.

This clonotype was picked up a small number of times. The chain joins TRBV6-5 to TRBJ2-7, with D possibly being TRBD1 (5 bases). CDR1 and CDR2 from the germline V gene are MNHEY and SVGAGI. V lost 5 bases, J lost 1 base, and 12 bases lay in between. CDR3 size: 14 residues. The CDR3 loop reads CASSQGVTSYEQYF. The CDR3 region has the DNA TGTGCCAGCAGTCAGGGTGTTACGTCCTACGAGCAGTACTTC.

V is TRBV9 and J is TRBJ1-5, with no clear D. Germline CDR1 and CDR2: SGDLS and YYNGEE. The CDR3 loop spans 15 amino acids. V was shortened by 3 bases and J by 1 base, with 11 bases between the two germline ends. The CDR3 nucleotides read TGTGCCAGCAGCGCGAGTTTGGCAAGCAATCAGCCCCAGCATTTT. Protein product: CASSASLASNQPQHF.

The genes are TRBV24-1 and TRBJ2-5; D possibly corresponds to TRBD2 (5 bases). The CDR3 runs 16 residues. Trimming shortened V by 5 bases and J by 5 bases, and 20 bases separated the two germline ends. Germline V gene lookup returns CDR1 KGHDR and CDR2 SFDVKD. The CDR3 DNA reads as TGTGCCACCAGTGTCTTCCGTAGTTCCTCGGGGGAGACCCAGTACTTC. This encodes CATSVFRSSSGETQYF.

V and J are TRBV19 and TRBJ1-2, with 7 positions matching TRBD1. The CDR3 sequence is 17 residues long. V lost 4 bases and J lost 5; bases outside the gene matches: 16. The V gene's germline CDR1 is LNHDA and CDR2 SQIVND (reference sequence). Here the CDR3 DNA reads TGTGCCAGTAGTACAGGACAGGCGGGGTTTCGAGTATATGGCTACACCTTC. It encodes CASSTGQAGFRVYGYTF.

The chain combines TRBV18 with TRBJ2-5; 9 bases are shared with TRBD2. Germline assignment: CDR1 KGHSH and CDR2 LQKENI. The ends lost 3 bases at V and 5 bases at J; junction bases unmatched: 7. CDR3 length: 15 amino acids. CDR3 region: CASSPAAGGWETQYF. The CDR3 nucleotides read TGTGCCAGCTCACCCGCCGCGGGAGGGTGGGAGACCCAGTACTTC.

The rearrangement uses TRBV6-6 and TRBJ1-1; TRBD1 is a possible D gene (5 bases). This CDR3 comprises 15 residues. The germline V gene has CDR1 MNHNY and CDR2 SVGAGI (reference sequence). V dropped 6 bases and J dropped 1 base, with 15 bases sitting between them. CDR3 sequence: CASSPGAGRNTEAFF. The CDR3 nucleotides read TGTGCCAGCAGCCCCGGGGCAGGGAGGAACACTGAAGCTTTCTTT.

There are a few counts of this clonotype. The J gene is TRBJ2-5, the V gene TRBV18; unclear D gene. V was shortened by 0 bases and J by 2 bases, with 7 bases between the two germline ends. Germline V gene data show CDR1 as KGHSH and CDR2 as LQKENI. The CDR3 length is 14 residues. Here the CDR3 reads CASSPPMGQETQYF. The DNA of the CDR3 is TGTGCCAGCTCACCACCTATGGGGCAAGAGACCCAGTACTTC.

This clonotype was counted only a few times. DNA for the CDR3: TGTGCCAGTAGCCCCCCGGGACAGCCTTATAATTCACCCCTCCACTTT. Translating it yields CASSPPGQPYNSPLHF. V gene TRBV19 combines with J gene TRBJ1-6; 7 bases are a match to TRBD1. The CDR3 totals 16 residues. Trimming removed 6 bases from V and 4 bases from J; junction bases left unmatched: 9. Looked up from germline, CDR1 is LNHDA and CDR2 is SQIVND (reference sequence).

The CDR3 DNA reads TGTGCCAGCTCACCATCAACCGGGACTAGCGGTAACACCGGGGAGCTGTTTTTT. Protein sequence: CASSPSTGTSGNTGELFF. The chain carries TRBV18 and TRBJ2-2; TRBD2 aligns across 11 bases. Germline V gene sequence: CDR1 KGHSH, CDR2 LQKENI. The CDR3 covers 18 residues. V lost 2 bases to trimming and J lost 2 bases; unmatched junction nucleotides: 7.

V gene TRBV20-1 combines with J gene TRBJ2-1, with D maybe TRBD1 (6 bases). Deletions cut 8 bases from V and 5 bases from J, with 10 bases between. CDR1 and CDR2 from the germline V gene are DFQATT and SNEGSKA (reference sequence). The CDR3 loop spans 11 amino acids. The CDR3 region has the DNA TGCAGTCCACAGGGAAACAATGAGCAGTTCTTC. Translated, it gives CSPQGNNEQFF.

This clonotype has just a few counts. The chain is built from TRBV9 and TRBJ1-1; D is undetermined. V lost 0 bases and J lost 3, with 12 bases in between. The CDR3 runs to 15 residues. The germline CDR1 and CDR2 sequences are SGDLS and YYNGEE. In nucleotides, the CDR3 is TGTGCCAGCAGCGTAGTGACCTCCTCGGACACTGAAGCTTTCTTT. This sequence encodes CASSVVTSSDTEAFF.